This T cell receptor (beta chain) originates from a study of T cell responses to AZD1222 COVID-19 vaccine. General study findings and limits: Mapped onto spike, vaccine-associated CD4 TCRs spanned it and were dominant at 160-218 and 743-854. The study reported that nearly half of spike-specific TCRs target unmutated variant regions.

Generated by immunoSEQ multiplex PCR, the TCRdb table keeps only in-frame clones and is missing some. The sample yields 50,000 to 65,000 clones, over 85% seen once. With regard to this clone: Its antigen is still unknown.

Germline-derived CDR1 and CDR2 are LNHDA and SQIVND (reference sequence). The CDR3 is made up of 18 amino acids. Trimming took 7 bases from V and 1 from J, leaving 23 bases between them. Sequenced here: peripheral blood, sampled on day 0 of AZD1222 vaccination. V and J are TRBV19 and TRBJ1-5; D perhaps matches TRBD1 (6 bases). This TCR was recovered from an adult in good health. Written as DNA, the CDR3 is TGTGCCAGTACTAACACACGGGGGCGAGGGAAGAGCAATCAGCCCCAGCATTTT. The encoded protein is CASTNTRGRGKSNQPQHF.